The 29 T cell receptor beta chains in this list originate from one sample, sequenced in a study of blood T cell repertoires in COVID-19. Profiled with immunoSEQ multiplex PCR; TCRdb holds only in-frame clones, not every one. The table includes around 50,000 clones, around 78% detected once. The sample comprised peripheral blood. These receptors were collected from a human donor in a cohort sampled during active COVID-19.

The chain combines TRBV12-3 or TRBV12-4 with TRBJ2-3; a possible D gene is TRBD1 (5 bases). The CDR3 consists of 13 residues. The V end was cut by 6 bases, the J end by 5 bases, with 12 bases between. As DNA, the CDR3 is TGTGCCAGCAGCCCGTTTCAGGGAGATACGCAGTATTTT. Translation: CASSPFQGDTQYF.

This clone was counted only a few times. V and J are TRBV5-1 and TRBJ1-2; possibly TRBD1 for D (6 bases). The germline gives CDR1 SGHRS, CDR2 YFSETQ. Trimming cost V 4 bases and J 0 bases, with 13 bases left between them. The CDR3 loop spans 15 amino acids. Written as DNA, the CDR3 is TGCGCCAGCAGCCCAACAGGGAACTCTAACTATGGCTACACCTTC. Amino acids: CASSPTGNSNYGYTF.

The rearrangement uses TRBV9 and TRBJ1-2; maybe TRBD1 (5 bases). V lost 4 bases, J lost 1 base, and 17 bases lay in between. The germline CDR1 and CDR2 sequences are SGDLS and YYNGEE. This CDR3 is 16 amino acids long. The DNA of the CDR3 is TGTGCCAGCAGCCGACTCTCGATGGGGGGTAACTATGGCTACACCTTC. Amino acids: CASSRLSMGGNYGYTF. Full variable domain (missing parts from reference TRBV9 and TRBJ1-2): DSGVTQTPKHLITATGQRVTLRCSPRSGDLSVYWYQQSLDQGLQFLIQYYNGEERAKGNILERFSAQQFPDLHSELNLSSLELGDSALYFCASSRLSMGGNYGYTFGSGTRLTVV.

The chain employs TRBV7-3 and TRBJ1-1, with D possibly being TRBD1 (5 bases). Between the trimmed V and J ends, which lost 3 bases and 2 bases, there was a span of 10 bases. Per germline, CDR1 SGHTA and CDR2 FQGTGA. There are 14 residues in the CDR3. CDR3 in DNA: TGTGCCAGCAGCTTCGGAAGGGGTAACACTGAAGCTTTCTTT. This gives the protein CASSFGRGNTEAFF.

The V gene is TRBV9, the J gene TRBJ2-1; TRBD2 agrees at 15 bases. V shed 4 bases and J 12 bases; nucleotides not matched to a gene: 8. The germline V gene encodes CDR1 SGDLS and CDR2 YYNGEE. This CDR3 is built from 15 residues. CDR3 residues: CASSSGLAGGLWQFF. CDR3 DNA sequence: TGTGCCAGCAGCTCCGGACTAGCGGGGGGGCTATGGCAGTTCTTC.

The chain uses TRBV19 and TRBJ2-7, with TRBD1 matching 7 bases. CDR3 size: 15 residues. Trimming at V came to 7 bases and at J to 1 base, leaving 10 bases not matched to a gene. Per the germline V gene, CDR1 is LNHDA and CDR2 is SQIVND (reference sequence). The chain's CDR3 is CASTPREGASYEQYF. Here the CDR3 DNA reads TGTGCCAGTACCCCTAGAGAGGGGGCTTCCTACGAGCAGTACTTC.

This clone occurred once. The DNA of the CDR3 is TGCGCCAGCAGTAATGGACAGGAAACGAACACTGAAGCTTTCTTT. Its translation: CASSNGQETNTEAFF. The V gene is TRBV10-2, the J gene TRBJ1-1, with 7 bases identical to TRBD1. V trimming: 5 bases; J trimming: 1 base; junction bases outside the gene matches: 7. The CDR3 covers 15 residues. The germline CDR1 and CDR2 sequences are WSHSY and SAAADI.

The chain combines TRBV7-2 with TRBJ2-2; 7 nucleotides match TRBD2. V was pared by 4 bases and J by 0 bases, with 2 bases of the junction left unmatched. Germline CDR1 is SGHTA and CDR2 is FQGNSA. CDR3 length: 15 amino acids. CDR3 DNA: TGTGCCAGCAGCTCCCTAGCGGCGAACACCGGGGAGCTGTTTTTT. Its translation is CASSSLAANTGELFF.

The chain couples TRBV7-2 to TRBJ2-7; 10 bases are shared with TRBD1. This CDR3 contains 14 residues. The germline V gene has CDR1 SGHTA and CDR2 FQGNSA. V trimming: 6 bases; J trimming: 2 bases; junction bases outside the gene matches: 4. The CDR3: CASRPGTGAYEQYF. The CDR3 DNA is TGTGCCAGCAGGCCCGGGACAGGGGCCTACGAGCAGTACTTC.

This chain joins TRBV24-1 and TRBJ2-3; 12 bases are shared with TRBD2. The germline V gene encodes CDR1 KGHDR and CDR2 SFDVKD. The trim removed 12 bases at V and 0 bases at J, leaving 15 bases unmatched. The CDR3 covers 18 residues. CDR3 sequence: CARRGTSGGPGSTDTQYF. DNA for the CDR3: TGTGCCCGCCGGGGAACTAGCGGGGGGCCGGGAAGCACAGATACGCAGTATTTT.

This clone was recorded many times. The gene calls are TRBV4-2 and TRBJ2-5; 9 bases map to TRBD1. Trimming took 4 bases from V and 4 from J; bases not matched to a gene: 13. The CDR3 spans 17 residues. The germline V gene has CDR1 LGHNA and CDR2 YNFKEQ. CDR3 DNA sequence: TGTGCCAGCAGCCGACGGGCGGGACAGGGAGAGGGAGAGACCCAGTACTTC. Translation gives CASSRRAGQGEGETQYF.

A single count supports this clone. V is TRBV6-5 and J is TRBJ2-7; 10 bases line up with TRBD1. With 5 bases clipped from V and 3 bases from J, the junction kept 7 bases outside the gene matches. Germline V gives CDR1 MNHEY, CDR2 SVGAGI. The CDR3 extends over 15 amino acids. DNA for the CDR3: TGTGCCAGCAGTATCGGACAGGGGGACCTCTACGAGCAGTACTTC. Its translation is CASSIGQGDLYEQYF.

The rearrangement links TRBV5-4 to TRBJ2-3, with a tentative D call TRBD2 (5 bases). The CDR3 has 14 residues. The V end was cut by 4 bases, the J end by 5 bases, with 14 bases between. Germline V gene data show CDR1 as SGHNT and CDR2 as YYREEE (reference sequence). The CDR3 loop reads CASSPGSRQDTQYF. The CDR3 DNA reads TGTGCCAGCAGCCCGGGGAGCCGGCAAGATACGCAGTATTTT. Filled out from reference TRBV5-4 and TRBJ2-3, the complete variable domain reads ETGVTQSPTHLIKTRGQQVTLRCSSQSGHNTVSWYQQALGQGPQFIFQYYREEENGRGNFPPRFSGLQFPNYSSELNVNALELDDSALYLCASSPGSRQDTQYFGPGTRLTVL.

The J gene is TRBJ2-5, the V gene TRBV6-2 or TRBV6-3; possible D gene TRBD2, 5 bases. The CDR3 runs 15 residues. In germline, CDR1 is MNHEY, CDR2 SVGEGT. The ends were cut back, 3 bases at V and 7 bases at J, with 18 bases in the middle. This CDR3 reads CASSYDRELSGTQYF. The CDR3 nucleotides read TGTGCCAGCAGTTATGATAGGGAGCTCTCGGGGACCCAGTACTTC.

There are a few counts of this clone. The J gene is TRBJ1-6, the V gene TRBV5-4; D gene ambiguous. V was trimmed by 0 bases and J by 6 bases, leaving 7 bases between them. CDR3 length: 14 amino acids. Germline V gives CDR1 SGHNT, CDR2 YYREEE (reference sequence). For the CDR3, the DNA is TGTGCCAGCAGCTTGGAGAGTCTTAATTCACCCCTCCACTTT. Encoded protein: CASSLESLNSPLHF.

The chain carries TRBV4-3 and TRBJ1-2, with TRBD1 matching over 7 bases. The germline CDR1 and CDR2 sequences are LGHNA and YSLEER. V lost 0 bases, J lost 5 bases, and 6 bases stayed unmatched. The CDR3 is 15 residues long. CDR3 in amino acids: CASSQEGDSFYGYTF. CDR3 coding DNA: TGCGCCAGCAGCCAAGAAGGGGACAGCTTTTATGGCTACACCTTC.

This chain connects TRBV30 to TRBJ2-7; perhaps TRBD1 as D (7 bases). This CDR3 has 14 amino acids. The V end lost 1 base, the J end lost 2 bases, and 12 bases lay between the germline ends. Germline V gene data show CDR1 as GTSNPN and CDR2 as SVGIG (reference sequence). The CDR3 region is CAWSGQGGPYEQYF. CDR3 coding DNA: TGTGCCTGGAGTGGACAGGGAGGACCCTACGAGCAGTACTTC.

In its sample, this clone was seen once. The rearrangement joins TRBV4-2 to TRBJ2-1; D possibly corresponds to TRBD1 (5 bases). V was trimmed by 0 bases and J by 1 base, leaving 7 bases between them. Germline assignment: CDR1 LGHNA and CDR2 YNFKEQ. The CDR3 spans 15 residues. The DNA for the CDR3 is TGTGCCAGCAGCCAAGACAGGGTATCCTACAATGAGCAGTTCTTC. This codes for CASSQDRVSYNEQFF.

The V gene is TRBV2, the J gene TRBJ2-1, with TRBD2 matching 7 bases. Per germline, CDR1 SNHLY and CDR2 FYNNEI. V lost 1 base and J lost 3; bases outside the gene matches: 3. The CDR3 is 15 residues long. DNA for the CDR3: TGTGCCAGCAGTGAAGGGAGCGGGGTCTACAATGAGCAGTTCTTC. It yields the protein CASSEGSGVYNEQFF.

V usage is TRBV5-1 and J usage is TRBJ2-7; TRBD2 aligns across 9 bases. The CDR3 length is 14 residues. The J segment lost 5 bases and the V segment lost 1 base, leaving 4 bases of the junction unmatched. Per the germline V gene, CDR1 is SGHRS and CDR2 is YFSETQ. The CDR3 region is CASSLRRGGDEQYF. In DNA, the CDR3 is TGCGCCAGCAGCTTGAGGCGGGGGGGAGACGAGCAGTACTTC.

The rearrangement links TRBV7-2 to TRBJ2-5, with TRBD2 as a possible D gene (5 bases). V dropped 2 bases and J dropped 5 bases, with 9 bases sitting between them. The CDR3 totals 13 residues. Germline V gene lookup returns CDR1 SGHTA and CDR2 FQGNSA. The DNA for the CDR3 is TGTGCCAGCAGCTTAATTAGCGTCGAGACCCAGTACTTC. Encoded protein: CASSLISVETQYF.

The V and J genes are TRBV27 and TRBJ2-2, with TRBD1 identical over 8 bases. Trimming removed 1 base from V and 6 bases from J; junction bases left unmatched: 7. The CDR3 has 16 residues. Germline V lookup: CDR1 MNHEY, CDR2 SMNVEV (reference sequence). This CDR3 reads CASSLFSPRGPGELFF. The CDR3 bases are TGTGCCAGCAGTTTATTTTCACCCAGGGGGCCCGGGGAGCTGTTTTTT.

This chain uses TRBV7-8 with TRBJ1-4, with D unclear. There are 11 residues in the CDR3. Germline V lookup: CDR1 SGHVS, CDR2 FQNEAQ. V shed 6 bases and J shed 5 bases, with 4 bases lying between them. CDR3 in amino acids: CASSQNEKLFF. The CDR3 DNA reads TGTGCCAGCAGTCAAAATGAAAAACTGTTTTTT.

This sequence joins TRBV3-1 (or the pseudogene TRBV3-2) and TRBJ2-2; 10 nucleotides line up with TRBD2. The CDR3 consists of 18 residues. Germline lookup yields CDR1 LGHDT and CDR2 YNNKEL (reference sequence). V dropped 2 bases and J dropped 2; count of bases not matched to a gene: 8. As DNA, the CDR3 is TGTGCCAGCAGCCAACGAGCGGGGGGGAAACTTAACACCGGGGAGCTGTTTTTT. Protein sequence: CASSQRAGGKLNTGELFF.

The chain links TRBV6-5 to TRBJ1-2; no clear D. CDR1 and CDR2 from the germline V gene are MNHEY and SVGAGI. Between the trimmed V and J ends, which lost 9 bases and 8 bases, there was a span of 13 bases. The CDR3 has 11 amino acids. The CDR3 DNA follows: TGTGCCAGTCGGCGGGATTACGGCTACACCTTC. Its protein is CASRRDYGYTF.

The chain links TRBV30 to TRBJ2-5; TRBD2 agrees at 8 bases. The junction had 4 bases not matched to a gene; V was cut back by 2 bases and J by 2 bases. The CDR3 has 14 amino acids. The germline V gene encodes CDR1 GTSNPN and CDR2 SVGIG (reference sequence). The CDR3, as DNA: TGTGCCTGGAGTAGGACTAGCTTTCAAGAGACCCAGTACTTC. Protein: CAWSRTSFQETQYF.

This clone has just one count. This chain connects TRBV4-1 to TRBJ2-2; 7 bases fit TRBD1. Germline CDR1 reads MGHRA; CDR2 reads YSYEKL. The V and J ends lost 0 bases and 2 bases, in that order; junction bases with no gene match: 9. The CDR3 is made up of 18 amino acids. CDR3 coding DNA: TGCGCCAGCAGCCAAGATACCTCAACAGGGGCAAACACCGGGGAGCTGTTTTTT. It specifies CASSQDTSTGANTGELFF.

The chain uses TRBV30 and TRBJ1-6; 10 bases match TRBD1. CDR1 and CDR2 (germline): GTSNPN, SVGIG (reference sequence). J gave up 7 bases and V 3 bases, and 0 bases lay outside the gene matches. The CDR3 consists of 13 residues. The CDR3 is CAWRGQGNSPLHF. CDR3 in DNA: TGTGCCTGGAGGGGACAGGGGAATTCACCCCTCCACTTT.

This sequence joins TRBV5-4 and TRBJ1-4, with D possibly being TRBD1 (6 bases). Trimming stripped 4 bases from V and 7 bases from J, with 14 bases between. Germline V lookup: CDR1 SGHNT, CDR2 YYREEE (reference sequence). CDR3 length: 14 amino acids. The CDR3 region is CASSDPGGGEKLFF. As DNA, the CDR3 is TGTGCCAGCAGCGACCCTGGGGGCGGTGAAAAACTGTTTTTT.